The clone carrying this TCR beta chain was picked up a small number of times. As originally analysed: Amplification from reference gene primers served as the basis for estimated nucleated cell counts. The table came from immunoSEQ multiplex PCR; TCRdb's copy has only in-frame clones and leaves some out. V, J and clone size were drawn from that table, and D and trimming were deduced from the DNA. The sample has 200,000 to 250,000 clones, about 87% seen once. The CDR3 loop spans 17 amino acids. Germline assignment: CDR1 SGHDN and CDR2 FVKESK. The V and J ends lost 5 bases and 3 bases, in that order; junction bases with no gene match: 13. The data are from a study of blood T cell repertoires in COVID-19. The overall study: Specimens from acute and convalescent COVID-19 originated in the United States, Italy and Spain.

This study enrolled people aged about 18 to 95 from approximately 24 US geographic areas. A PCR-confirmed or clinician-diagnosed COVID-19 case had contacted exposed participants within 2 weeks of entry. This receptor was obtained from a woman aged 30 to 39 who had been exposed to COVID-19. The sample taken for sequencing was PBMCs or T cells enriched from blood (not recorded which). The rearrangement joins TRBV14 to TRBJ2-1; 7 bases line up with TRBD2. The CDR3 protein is CASSYGPRLAVYNEQFF. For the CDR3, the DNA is TGTGCCAGCAGCTATGGGCCCAGGCTAGCGGTCTACAATGAGCAGTTCTTC.